This T cell receptor (beta chain) was recorded in a study of monozygotic twins with inflammatory bowel disease. This CDR3 is built from 17 residues. CDR1 SGHRS and CDR2 YFSETQ come from the germline V gene. TCRdb re-analyzed the 5' RACE reads; it lists each CDR3 protein once, without DNA. The specimen's table records hundreds of thousands of distinct CDR3 sequences. Whole-study results and caveats: The data did not back a single strong IBD-associated clonotype or signal. Using the inverse Simpson index, IBD patients had lower TCRbeta diversity than healthy co-twins.

Comment on this clonotype: Its specificity is unknown.

The chain is built from TRBV5-1 and TRBJ2-3; TCRdb indicates TRBD1, and absent DNA this call remains unverified. The sequence was collected from a human donor with ulcerative colitis or Crohn's disease, or a healthy co-twin of an affected twin (not recorded which). The sample consisted of blood. The CDR3 sequence is CASSLEGTGAGTDTQYF.